These 8 T cell receptor beta chains originate from one sample sequenced in a study of cytomegalovirus exposure and HLA in healthy donors. The PCR employed 60 Vbeta primers together with 13 Jbeta primers. TCRdb's copy holds only in-frame clones and misses some; the assay was immunoSEQ multiplex PCR. Here the sample spans 70,000 to 90,000 clones, 65% to 70% being singletons. The sequencing sample was made of PBMCs. The receptors were gathered from a man in his forties or fifties in good health and CMV-seropositive.

In DNA form, the CDR3 reads TGTGCCAGCAAGTCGAGTTTGGGGGCCAGCACTGAAGCTTTCTTT. It encodes CASKSSLGASTEAFF. This sequence joins TRBV28 and TRBJ1-1, with TRBD1 as a possible D gene (6 bases). CDR3 length equals 15 residues. V lost 7 bases to trimming and J lost 4 bases, with 19 bases between them. CDR1 is MDHEN, CDR2 SYDVKM, per germline.

The chain joins TRBV27 to TRBJ1-1; D is perhaps TRBD1 (6 bases). V lost 5 bases to trimming and J lost 1 base, with 14 bases between them. The CDR3 is 15 residues long. Germline CDR1 and CDR2: MNHEY and SMNVEV (reference sequence). The CDR3 here is CASSPLLTGNTEAFF. CDR3 DNA sequence: TGTGCCAGCAGTCCCCTACTGACAGGGAACACTGAAGCTTTCTTT.

The chain recombines TRBV30 with TRBJ2-7, with D possibly TRBD1 on 5 matching bases. The CDR3 totals 12 residues. Trimming cost V 2 bases and J 5 bases, with 10 bases left between them. Germline-derived CDR1 and CDR2 are GTSNPN and SVGIG (reference sequence). The CDR3 protein is CAWSQGPNEQYF. For the CDR3, the DNA is TGTGCCTGGAGTCAGGGCCCCAACGAGCAGTACTTC.

This rearrangement joins TRBV6-1 to TRBJ1-5, with D maybe TRBD1 (5 bases). CDR1 MNHNS and CDR2 SASEGT come from the germline V gene. The CDR3 runs 14 residues. V dropped 8 bases and J dropped 4 bases, with 15 bases sitting between them. The CDR3 here is CASFWGGGNQPQHF. The CDR3 DNA reads TGTGCCAGCTTCTGGGGGGGTGGGAATCAGCCCCAGCATTTT.

V and J are TRBV7-9 and TRBJ1-5; 7 positions agree with TRBD1. The trim removed 5 bases at V and 2 bases at J, leaving 6 bases unmatched. Germline V lookup: CDR1 SEHNR, CDR2 FQNEAQ (reference sequence). The CDR3 is 15 amino acids. The DNA of the CDR3 is TGTGCCAGCAGCGCGGGACAGCTCGGCAATCAGCCCCAGCATTTT. It codes for CASSAGQLGNQPQHF.

V usage is TRBV6-5 and J usage is TRBJ1-3; D perhaps matches TRBD1 (6 bases). Germline lookup yields CDR1 MNHEY and CDR2 SVGAGI. V lost 5 bases and J 0 bases, leaving 11 bases between the germline ends. The CDR3 is 15 amino acids. This chain's CDR3 is CASSRDIYSGNTIYF. Written as DNA, the CDR3 is TGTGCCAGCAGTCGGGACATCTACTCTGGAAACACCATATATTTT.

CDR3 loop: CASSVSDRGSTQYF. The CDR3, as DNA: TGTGCCAGCAGCGTTAGTGACAGGGGGTCCACCCAGTACTTC. The V and J genes are TRBV9 and TRBJ2-5; TRBD1 agrees at 9 bases. Losses at the gene ends were 2 bases for V and 8 bases for J; bases not matched to a gene: 7. The CDR3 covers 14 residues. Germline-derived CDR1 and CDR2 are SGDLS and YYNGEE.

V usage is TRBV10-3 and J usage is TRBJ2-5, with a possible D match to TRBD2 (6 bases). The V gene's germline CDR1 is ENHRY and CDR2 SYGVKD. Trimming cost V 5 bases and J 2 bases, with 12 bases left between them. CDR3 length: 14 amino acids. DNA for the CDR3: TGTGCCATCAGTACCGCGGGGCTACAAGAGACCCAGTACTTC. Translation: CAISTAGLQETQYF.